This T cell receptor (beta chain) was retrieved from a study of post-analysis software for immune sequencing data. Study-level background: The study covered relapsing-remitting, secondary progressive and progressive-relapsing courses of multiple sclerosis. Study-level points and caveats: Among multiple sclerosis patients, normalized Chao1 diversity was significantly below that of controls. Strong co-clustering by F measure linked samples that shared a preparation batch. Roughly 5 TRBV segments occurring more often in patients than controls included TRBV5-6, TRBV5-1 and TRBV20-1.

As regards this clonotype: The antigen is unknown.

TCR beta cDNA libraries included unique molecular identifiers. TCRdb reprocessed the PCR reads with MiXCR, giving one entry per CDR3 protein. This table has roughly 870,000 distinct CDR3 sequences, roughly 50% appearing once. Trimming took 0 bases from V and 0 from J, leaving 11 bases between them. This CDR3 region has 16 residues. From germline, CDR1 is ENHRY and CDR2 SYGVKD. This receptor was obtained from a girl aged 5 to 17 with multiple sclerosis. Sequencing was carried out using blood. The chain carries TRBV10-3 and TRBJ1-2; D may be TRBD1 (6 bases). The CDR3 DNA follows: TGTGCCATCAGTGAGTCAGACAGGCTAACTAACTATGGCTACACCTTC. It specifies CAISESDRLTNYGYTF.